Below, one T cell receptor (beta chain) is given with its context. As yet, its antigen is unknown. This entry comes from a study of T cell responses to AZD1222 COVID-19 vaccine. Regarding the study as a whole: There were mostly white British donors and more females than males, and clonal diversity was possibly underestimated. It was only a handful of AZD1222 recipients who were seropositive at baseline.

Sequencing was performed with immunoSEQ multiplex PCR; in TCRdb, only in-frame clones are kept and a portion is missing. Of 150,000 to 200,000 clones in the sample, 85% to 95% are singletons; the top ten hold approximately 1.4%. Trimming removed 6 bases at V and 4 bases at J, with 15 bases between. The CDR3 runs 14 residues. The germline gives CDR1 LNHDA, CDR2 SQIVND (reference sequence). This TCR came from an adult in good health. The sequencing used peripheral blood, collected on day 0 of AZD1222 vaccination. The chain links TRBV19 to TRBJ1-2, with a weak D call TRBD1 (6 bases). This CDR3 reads CASRDSLVFYGYTF. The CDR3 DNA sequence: TGTGCCAGTAGGGACAGCTTGGTCTTCTATGGCTACACCTTC.